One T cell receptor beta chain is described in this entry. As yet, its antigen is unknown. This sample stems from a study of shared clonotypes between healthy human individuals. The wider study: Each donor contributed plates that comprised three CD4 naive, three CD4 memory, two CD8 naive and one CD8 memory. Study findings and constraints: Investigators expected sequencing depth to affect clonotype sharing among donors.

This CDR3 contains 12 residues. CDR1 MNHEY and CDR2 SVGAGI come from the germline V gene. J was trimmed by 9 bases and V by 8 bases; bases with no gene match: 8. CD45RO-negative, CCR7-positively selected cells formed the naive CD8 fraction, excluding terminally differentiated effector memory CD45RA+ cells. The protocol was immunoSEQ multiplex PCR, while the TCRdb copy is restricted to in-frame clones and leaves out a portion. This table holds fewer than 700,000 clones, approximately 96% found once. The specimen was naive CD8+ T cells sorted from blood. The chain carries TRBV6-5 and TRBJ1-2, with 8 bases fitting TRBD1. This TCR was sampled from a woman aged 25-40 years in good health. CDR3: CASGQGVKSYTF. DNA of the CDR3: TGTGCCAGCGGACAGGGAGTTAAAAGCTACACCTTC.